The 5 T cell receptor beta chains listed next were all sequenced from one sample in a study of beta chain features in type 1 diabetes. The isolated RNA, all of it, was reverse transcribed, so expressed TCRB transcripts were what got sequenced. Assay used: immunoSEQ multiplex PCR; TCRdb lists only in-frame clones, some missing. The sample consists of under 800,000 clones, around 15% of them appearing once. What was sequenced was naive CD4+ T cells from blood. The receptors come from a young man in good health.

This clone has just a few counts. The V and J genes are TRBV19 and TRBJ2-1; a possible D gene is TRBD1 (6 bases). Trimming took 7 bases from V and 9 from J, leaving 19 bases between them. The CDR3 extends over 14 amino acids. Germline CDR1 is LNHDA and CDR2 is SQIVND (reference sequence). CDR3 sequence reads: CASISLGDMSEQFF. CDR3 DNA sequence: TGTGCCAGTATCTCACTAGGGGACATGAGTGAGCAGTTCTTC.

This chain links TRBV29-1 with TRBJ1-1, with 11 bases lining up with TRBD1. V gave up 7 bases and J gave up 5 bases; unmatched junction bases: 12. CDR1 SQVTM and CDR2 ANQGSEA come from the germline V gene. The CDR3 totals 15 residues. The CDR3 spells CSAYGGQGARTEAFF. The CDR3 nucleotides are TGCAGCGCTTATGGCGGACAGGGGGCGCGAACTGAAGCTTTCTTT.

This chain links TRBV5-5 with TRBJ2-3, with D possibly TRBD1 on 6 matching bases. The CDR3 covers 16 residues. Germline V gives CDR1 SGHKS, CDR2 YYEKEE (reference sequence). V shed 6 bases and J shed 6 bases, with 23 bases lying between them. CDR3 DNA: TGTGCCAGCACCCTCGGACAGAGTTTTGGCGTGGATACGCAGTATTTT. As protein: CASTLGQSFGVDTQYF.

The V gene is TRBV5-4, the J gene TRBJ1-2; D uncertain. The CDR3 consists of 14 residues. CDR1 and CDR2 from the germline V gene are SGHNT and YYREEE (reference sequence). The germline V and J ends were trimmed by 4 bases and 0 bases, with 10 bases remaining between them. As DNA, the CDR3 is TGTGCCAGCAGCCATGAATGGGCTAACTATGGCTACACCTTC. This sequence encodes CASSHEWANYGYTF.

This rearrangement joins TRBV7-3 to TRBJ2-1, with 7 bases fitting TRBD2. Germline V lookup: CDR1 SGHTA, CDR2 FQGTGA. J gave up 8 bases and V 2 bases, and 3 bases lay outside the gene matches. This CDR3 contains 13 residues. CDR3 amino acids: CASSLQAGYEQFF. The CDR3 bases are TGTGCCAGCAGCTTACAAGCGGGATATGAGCAGTTCTTC.